This TCR beta chain came from a study of T cell responses to AZD1222 COVID-19 vaccine. Study context: Doses given second, at about 4 or about 12 weeks, were pooled.

Study outcomes and limitations: Epitopes outside B.1.351 and B.1.1.7 mutated regions reportedly drew nearly half of spike TCRs. The study found vaccine-associated CD4 TCRs spanning spike, dominant at 160-218 and 743-854.

Sequencing used immunoSEQ multiplex PCR; TCRdb keeps in-frame clones, though not all of them. The data show about 99,000 clones, roughly 90% seen once. As to this clone: Its antigen is undetermined.

Losses at the gene ends were 4 bases for V and 8 bases for J; bases not matched to a gene: 6. The germline V gene has CDR1 SGHNT and CDR2 YYREEE (reference sequence). The CDR3 length is 15 residues. Sequenced here: peripheral blood, sampled on day 0 of AZD1222 vaccination. This clonotype was obtained from an adult in good health. The chain links TRBV5-4 to TRBJ1-6; 10 positions agree with TRBD1. CDR3 in DNA: TGTGCCAGCAGCGACTACGGGACAGGGGATTCACCCCTCCACTTT. The encoded protein is CASSDYGTGDSPLHF.